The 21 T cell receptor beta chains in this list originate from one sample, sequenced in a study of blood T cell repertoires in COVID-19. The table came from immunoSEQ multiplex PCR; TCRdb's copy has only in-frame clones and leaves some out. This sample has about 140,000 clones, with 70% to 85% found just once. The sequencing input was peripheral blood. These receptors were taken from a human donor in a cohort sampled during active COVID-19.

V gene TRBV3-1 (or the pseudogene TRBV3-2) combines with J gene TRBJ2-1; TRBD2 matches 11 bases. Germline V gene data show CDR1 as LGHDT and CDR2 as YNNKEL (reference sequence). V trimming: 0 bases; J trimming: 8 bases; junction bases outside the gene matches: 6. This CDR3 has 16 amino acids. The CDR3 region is CASSQDAVAGGYEQFF. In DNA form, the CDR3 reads TGTGCCAGCAGCCAAGATGCGGTAGCGGGGGGGTATGAGCAGTTCTTC.

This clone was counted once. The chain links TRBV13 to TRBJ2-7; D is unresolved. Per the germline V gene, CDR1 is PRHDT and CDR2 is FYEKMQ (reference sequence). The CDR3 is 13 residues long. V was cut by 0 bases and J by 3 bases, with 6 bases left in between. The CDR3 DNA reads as TGTGCCAGCAGCTTAGGGTACAGCTACGAGCAGTACTTC. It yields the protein CASSLGYSYEQYF.

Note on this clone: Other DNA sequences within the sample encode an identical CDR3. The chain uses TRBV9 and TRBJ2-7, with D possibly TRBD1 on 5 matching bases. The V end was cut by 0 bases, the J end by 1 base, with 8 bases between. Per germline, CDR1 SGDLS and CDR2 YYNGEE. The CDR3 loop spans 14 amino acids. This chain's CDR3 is CASSVGGISYEQYF. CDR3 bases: TGTGCCAGCAGCGTAGGGGGCATATCCTACGAGCAGTACTTC.

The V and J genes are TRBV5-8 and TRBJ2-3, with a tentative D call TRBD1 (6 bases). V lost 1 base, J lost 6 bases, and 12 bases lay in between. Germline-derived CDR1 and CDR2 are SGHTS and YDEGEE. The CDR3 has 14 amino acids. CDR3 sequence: CASSLRGNRDTQYF. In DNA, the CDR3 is TGTGCCAGCAGCTTGAGGGGGAACCGGGATACGCAGTATTTT.

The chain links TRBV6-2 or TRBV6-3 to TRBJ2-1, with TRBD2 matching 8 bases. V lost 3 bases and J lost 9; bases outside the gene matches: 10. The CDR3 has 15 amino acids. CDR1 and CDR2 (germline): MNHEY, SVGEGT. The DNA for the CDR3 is TGTGCCAGCAGTTATCTTGCGGGGGGCCGGGGTGAGCAGTTCTTC. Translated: CASSYLAGGRGEQFF.

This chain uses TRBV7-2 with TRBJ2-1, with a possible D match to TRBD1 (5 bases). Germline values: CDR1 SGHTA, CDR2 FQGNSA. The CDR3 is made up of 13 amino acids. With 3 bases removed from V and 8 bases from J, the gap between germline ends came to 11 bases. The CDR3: CASSLIQGDEQFF. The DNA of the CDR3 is TGTGCCAGCAGCTTGATCCAGGGCGATGAGCAGTTCTTC.

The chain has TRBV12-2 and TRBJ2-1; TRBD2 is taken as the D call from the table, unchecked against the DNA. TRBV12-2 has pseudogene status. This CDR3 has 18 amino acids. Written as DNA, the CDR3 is TGTGCAAGTCTCGCTTATGGTCTTCTGTTGAGCTCCTACAATGAGCAGTTCTTC. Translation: CASLAYGLLLSSYNEQFF.

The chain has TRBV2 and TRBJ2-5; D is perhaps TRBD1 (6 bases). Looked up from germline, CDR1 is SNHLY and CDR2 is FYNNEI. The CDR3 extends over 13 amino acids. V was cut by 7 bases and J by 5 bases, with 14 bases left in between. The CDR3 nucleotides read TGTGCCAGCACGAGGGAGCAGGGGGAGACCCAGTACTTC. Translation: CASTREQGETQYF.

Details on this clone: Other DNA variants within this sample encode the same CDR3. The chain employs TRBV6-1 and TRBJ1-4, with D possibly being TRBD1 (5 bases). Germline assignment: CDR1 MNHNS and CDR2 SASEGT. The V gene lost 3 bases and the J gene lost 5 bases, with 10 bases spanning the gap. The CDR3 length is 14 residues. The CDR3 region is CASSDRQGNEKLFF. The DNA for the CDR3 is TGTGCCAGCAGTGACCGGCAGGGAAATGAAAAACTGTTTTTT.

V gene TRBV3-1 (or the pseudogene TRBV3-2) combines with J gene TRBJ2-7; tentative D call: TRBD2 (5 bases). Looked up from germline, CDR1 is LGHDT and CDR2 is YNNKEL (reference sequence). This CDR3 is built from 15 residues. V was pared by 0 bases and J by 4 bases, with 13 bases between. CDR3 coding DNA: TGTGCCAGCAGCCAAGATACGATAGCGAGTTACGAGCAGTACTTC. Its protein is CASSQDTIASYEQYF.

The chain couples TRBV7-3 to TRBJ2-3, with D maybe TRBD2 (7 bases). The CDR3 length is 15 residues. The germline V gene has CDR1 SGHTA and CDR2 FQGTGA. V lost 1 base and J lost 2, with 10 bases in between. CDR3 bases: TGTGCCAGCAGCTTAAGCGGGGGCCCCACAGATACGCAGTATTTT. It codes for CASSLSGGPTDTQYF.

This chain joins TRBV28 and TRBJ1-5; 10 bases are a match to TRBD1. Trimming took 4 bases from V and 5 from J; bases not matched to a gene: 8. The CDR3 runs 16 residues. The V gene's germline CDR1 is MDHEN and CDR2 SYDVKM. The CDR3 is CASSSHRQGAHQPQHF. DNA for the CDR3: TGTGCCAGCAGTTCACATAGACAGGGGGCGCATCAGCCCCAGCATTTT.

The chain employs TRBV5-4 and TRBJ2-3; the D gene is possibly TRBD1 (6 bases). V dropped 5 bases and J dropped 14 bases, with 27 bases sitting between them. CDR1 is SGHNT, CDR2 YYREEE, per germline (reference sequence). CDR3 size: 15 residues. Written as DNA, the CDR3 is TGTGCCAGCAGTTTAGGGAACGGACAGTTGAGAAGAGGGTATTTT. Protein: CASSLGNGQLRRGYF. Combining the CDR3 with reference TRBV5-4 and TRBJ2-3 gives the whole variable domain ETGVTQSPTHLIKTRGQQVTLRCSSQSGHNTVSWYQQALGQGPQFIFQYYREEENGRGNFPPRFSGLQFPNYSSELNVNALELDDSALYLCASSLGNGQLRRGYFGPGTRLTVL.

The CDR3 nucleotides read TGCGCCAGCAGCCTCGTAGGGACAGCCGATGGGGGGTATACGCAGTATTTT. It specifies CASSLVGTADGGYTQYF. The V gene is TRBV4-1, the J gene TRBJ2-3, with D possibly TRBD1 on 7 matching bases. This CDR3 has 17 amino acids. The germline V and J ends were trimmed by 4 bases and 7 bases, with 24 bases remaining between them. Germline CDR1 and CDR2: MGHRA and YSYEKL.

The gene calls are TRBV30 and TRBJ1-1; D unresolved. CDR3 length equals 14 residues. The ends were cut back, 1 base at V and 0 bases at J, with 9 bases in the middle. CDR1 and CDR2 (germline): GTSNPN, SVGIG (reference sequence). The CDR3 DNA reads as TGTGCCTGGAGTGCTTCGGACTTGAACACTGAAGCTTTCTTT. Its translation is CAWSASDLNTEAFF. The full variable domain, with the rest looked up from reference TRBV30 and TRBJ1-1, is SQTIHQWPATLVQPVGSPLSLECTVEGTSNPNLYWYRQAAGRGLQLLFYSVGIGQISSEVPQNLSASRPQDRQFILSSKKLLLSDSGFYLCAWSASDLNTEAFFGQGTRLTVV.

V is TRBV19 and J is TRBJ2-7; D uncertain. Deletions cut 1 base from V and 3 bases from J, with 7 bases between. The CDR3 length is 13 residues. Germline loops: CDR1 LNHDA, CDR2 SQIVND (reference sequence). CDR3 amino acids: CASSIGPYYEQYF. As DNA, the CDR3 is TGTGCCAGTAGTATAGGGCCATACTACGAGCAGTACTTC.

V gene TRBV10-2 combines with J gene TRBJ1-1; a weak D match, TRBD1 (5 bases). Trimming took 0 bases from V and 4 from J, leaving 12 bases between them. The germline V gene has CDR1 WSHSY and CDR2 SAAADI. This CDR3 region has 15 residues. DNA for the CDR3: TGCGCCAGCAGTGAGTCCCCGGGGGACGGCACTGAAGCTTTCTTT. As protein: CASSESPGDGTEAFF.

CDR3 residues: CASSSIGTTLGTDTQYF. The CDR3 coding sequence is TGTGCCAGCAGCTCTATCGGGACTACCTTAGGCACAGATACGCAGTATTTT. The rearrangement links TRBV11-2 to TRBJ2-3, with 7 bases that match TRBD2. This CDR3 is built from 17 residues. V shed 4 bases, J shed 1 base, and the junction held 11 bases outside the gene matches. Germline V CDR1 and CDR2: SGHAT, FQNNGV.

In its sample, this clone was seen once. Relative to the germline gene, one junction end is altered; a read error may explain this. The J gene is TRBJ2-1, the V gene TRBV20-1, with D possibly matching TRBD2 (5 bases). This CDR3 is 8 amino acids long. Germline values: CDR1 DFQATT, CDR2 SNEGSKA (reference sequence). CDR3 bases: TGCAGTGCTAGCGGGGAGATCTTC. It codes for CSASGEIF.

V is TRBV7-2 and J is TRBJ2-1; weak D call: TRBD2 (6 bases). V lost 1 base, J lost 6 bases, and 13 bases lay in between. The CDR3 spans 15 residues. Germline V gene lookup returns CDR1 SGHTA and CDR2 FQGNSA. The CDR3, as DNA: TGTGCCAGCAGCTTAGATGGCGGGGTGGGCAATGAGCAGTTCTTC. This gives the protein CASSLDGGVGNEQFF.

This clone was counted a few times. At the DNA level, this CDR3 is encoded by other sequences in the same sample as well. In DNA, the CDR3 is TGCGCCAGCAGCCCGTCGGGACAACAAGAGACCCAGTACTTC. Translating gives CASSPSGQQETQYF. V usage is TRBV5-1 and J usage is TRBJ2-5; a weak D match, TRBD1 (6 bases). Between the trimmed V and J ends, which lost 4 bases and 2 bases, there was a span of 12 bases. CDR3 length: 14 amino acids. CDR1 is SGHRS and CDR2 is YFSETQ in the germline V gene.